Here is one TCR beta chain with its context. Antigen specificity is unknown. V was trimmed by 7 bases and J by 4 bases, leaving 20 bases between them. The CDR3 runs 15 residues. The germline V gene has CDR1 MDHEN and CDR2 SYDVKM. The data derive from a study of T cell responses to AZD1222 COVID-19 vaccine. Points from the study as a whole: With dominance at 160-218 and 743-854, vaccine-associated CD4 TCRs spanned spike.

Profiling relied on immunoSEQ multiplex PCR, and the TCRdb table lists in-frame clones only, not all of them. The top ten clones hold around 4.4% of a sample with over 150,000 clones, about 92% of them seen once. The J gene is TRBJ2-7, the V gene TRBV28, with D perhaps given as TRBD1 or TRBD2 (7 bases each). The source of this sequence is an adult in good health. Sequencing was performed on peripheral blood, taken on day 0 of MenACWY control vaccination. CDR3 residues: CASTQGGNMVYEQYF. CDR3 sequence (DNA): TGTGCCAGCACCCAGGGGGGGAATATGGTATACGAGCAGTACTTC. Combining the CDR3 with reference TRBV28 and TRBJ2-7 gives the whole variable domain DVKVTQSSRYLVKRTGEKVFLECVQDMDHENMFWYRQDPGLGLRLIYFSYDVKMKEKGDIPEGYSVSREKKERFSLILESASTNQTSMYLCASTQGGNMVYEQYFGPGTRLTVT.